This T cell receptor (beta chain) appears in the sequencing data of a study of blood T cell repertoires in COVID-19. Overall study: PBMCs, B-cell-depleted T cells, or T cells were the source of the cDNA or gDNA that made up the material.

Enrollees, roughly 18 to 90 years old, lived in 20 to 25 US areas. In assigning cohorts, the study relied on participant-reported clinical history. Original methodology: Cell counts per sample came from amplifying reference gene primers. Generated by immunoSEQ multiplex PCR, the TCRdb table keeps only in-frame clones and is missing some. Clone size and V and J calls were adopted from that table, with D and trimming inferred from the DNA. The sample has about 400,000 clones; 87% are singletons. A remark on this clone: One end of the junction fails to match germline, which may point to a read error.

This sequence originates from a woman between 18 and 29 years old with acute COVID-19. Specimen: PBMCs or T cells enriched from blood (not recorded which).

Here the CDR3 DNA reads TGTGCCAGCACCCAAGTGAGCCTGAGAGCGGGGTTATCGGGAGAGCAGTACTTC. Protein sequence: CASTQVSLRAGLSGEQYF. The rearrangement uses TRBV4-2 and TRBJ2-7; 7 bases align to TRBD2. The CDR3 contains 18 residues. Germline loops: CDR1 LGHNA, CDR2 YNFKEQ.